A selection of T cell receptor beta chains follows, all from one sample in a study of identical twins. A single record per CDR3 protein comes from TCRdb applying MiXCR to the 5' RACE reads. Of about 790,000 distinct CDR3 sequences in the sample, 15% to 20% were seen once. This sample was also put to use in a study of T cells expressing NK-cell markers.

The material sequenced was PBMCs. The receptors stem from a woman younger than 35 in good health. Each CDR3 is given with its conserved first and last residue. The order of the fields is CDR3 length, D gene, J gene, clone size, V gene, CDR3 protein, CDR3 DNA. The D gene is left open where the match is weak. The listing skips clone size in some rows; elsewhere it reads once, few, many or a size class.

>14|-|TRBJ2-7|few|TRBV2
CASRQGLSSYEQYF
TGTGCCAGCAGGCAGGGGTTAAGCTCCTACGAGCAGTACTTC
>13|-|TRBJ2-1|few|TRBV29-1
CSVHRVSYNEQFF
TGCAGCGTACACAGGGTGTCCTACAATGAGCAGTTCTTC
>14|-|TRBJ2-2|few|TRBV29-1
CSVSAGKNTGELFF
TGCAGCGTTTCTGCGGGAAAGAACACCGGGGAGCTGTTTTTT
>18|TRBD2|TRBJ2-1|few|TRBV4-3
CASTPTGTSGNLRNEQFF
TGCGCCAGCACCCCCACCGGGACTAGCGGGAATTTGAGAAATGAGCAGTTCTTC
>15|-|TRBJ2-2|few|TRBV15
CATSRGLQDTGELFF
TGTGCCACCAGCAGGGGACTGCAAGACACCGGGGAGCTGTTTTTT
>15|-|TRBJ2-1|-|TRBV12-3/TRBV12-4
CASSPNTGANNEQFF
TGTGCCAGCAGCCCTAACACCGGGGCCAACAATGAGCAGTTCTTC
>15|TRBD2|TRBJ2-7|few|TRBV9
CASSDGAGGLDEQYF
TGTGCCAGCAGCGACGGAGCGGGGGGGCTTGACGAGCAGTACTTC
>15|TRBD1|TRBJ1-4|many|TRBV12-3/TRBV12-4
CASSFGDRDNEKLFF
TGTGCCAGCAGTTTCGGGGACAGGGATAATGAAAAACTGTTTTTT
>15|-|TRBJ1-5|-|TRBV7-8
CASTFETGANQPQHF
TGTGCCAGCACCTTCGAAACAGGAGCCAATCAGCCCCAGCATTTT
>10|-|TRBJ1-1|few|TRBV12-3/TRBV12-4
CASGDTEAFF
TGTGCCAGCGGCGACACTGAAGCTTTCTTT
>13|-|TRBJ2-1|many|TRBV7-9
CASSLQGYNEQFF
TGTGCCAGCAGCTTGCAAGGCTACAATGAGCAGTTCTTC
>15|TRBD1|TRBJ1-2|-|TRBV12-3/TRBV12-4
CASDGNPGGAGGYTF
TGTGCCAGTGACGGGAATCCAGGGGGCGCTGGAGGCTACACCTTC
>14|-|TRBJ1-1|-|TRBV5-5
CASSLRRIDTEAFF
TGTGCCAGCAGCTTGAGGAGGATCGACACTGAAGCTTTCTTT
>14|-|TRBJ1-1|few|TRBV7-2
CASSFSQGRTEAFF
TGTGCCAGCAGCTTTTCTCAGGGTCGCACTGAAGCTTTCTTT
>15|TRBD1|TRBJ2-7|few|TRBV7-2
CASSRRTGWENEQYF
TGTGCCAGCAGCCGACGGACAGGGTGGGAAAACGAGCAGTACTTC
>13|-|TRBJ2-3|once|TRBV20-1
CSDRPSSTDTQYF
TGCAGTGATAGGCCATCTAGCACAGATACGCAGTATTTT
>14|TRBD1|TRBJ2-5|-|TRBV29-1
CSVRPGQGQETQYF
TGCAGCGTGCGACCGGGACAGGGCCAAGAGACCCAGTACTTC
>16|-|TRBJ2-3|few|TRBV12-3/TRBV12-4
CASSPPRGGLTDTQYF
TGTGCCAGCAGCCCTCCCAGGGGAGGGCTCACAGATACGCAGTATTTT
>13|-|TRBJ2-1|few|TRBV24-1
CATSDGSRIEQFF
TGTGCCACCAGTGACGGGTCCCGGATCGAGCAGTTCTTC
>13|-|TRBJ2-5|many|TRBV9
CASSVGQQETQYF
TGTGCCAGCAGCGTAGGTCAGCAAGAGACCCAGTACTTC
>14|-|TRBJ2-7|-|TRBV7-9
CASSRNAEAYEQYF
TGTGCCAGCAGCCGGAACGCCGAAGCCTACGAGCAGTACTTC
>16|TRBD2|TRBJ2-3|-|TRBV9
CASSVGTSGDSDTQYF
TGTGCCAGCAGCGTAGGGACTAGCGGGGATTCCGATACGCAGTATTTT
>14|-|TRBJ2-7|-|TRBV19
CASSSVGKSYEQYF
TGTGCCAGTAGTTCGGTCGGCAAATCCTACGAGCAGTACTTC
>13|-|TRBJ2-5|few|TRBV20-1
CSARDYSRETQYF
TGCAGTGCTAGAGATTACAGTCGGGAGACCCAGTACTTC
>19|TRBD2|TRBJ2-1|-|TRBV11-1
CASSSPIRLAGEVDNEQFF
TGTGCCAGCAGCTCACCCATTCGACTAGCGGGAGAGGTCGACAATGAGCAGTTCTTC
>15|TRBD2|TRBJ2-5|-|TRBV11-2
CASSLGRGSKETQYF
TGTGCCAGCAGCTTAGGTCGCGGGAGCAAAGAGACCCAGTACTTC
>18|-|TRBJ1-1|few|TRBV20-1
CSASLTLMRNPVRAEAFF
TGCAGTGCTAGTCTCACTTTGATGAGGAACCCAGTTAGGGCTGAAGCTTTCTTT
>15|-|TRBJ2-1|many|TRBV27
CASSLGRPSYNEQFF
TGTGCCAGCAGTTTAGGGCGACCTTCCTACAATGAGCAGTTCTTC
>18|TRBD2|TRBJ2-4|-|TRBV6-2/TRBV6-3
CASSYSGTSGRGKNIQYF
TGTGCCAGCAGTTACTCCGGGACTAGCGGGAGGGGCAAAAACATTCAGTACTTC
>13|-|TRBJ1-1|few|TRBV7-9
CASSLGMESEAFF
TGTGCCAGCAGCTTAGGAATGGAATCTGAAGCTTTCTTT
>12|-|TRBJ2-5|many|TRBV20-1
CSAQGLQETQYF
TGCAGTGCTCAGGGACTTCAAGAGACCCAGTACTTC